This T cell receptor (beta chain) was observed in a study of blood T cell repertoires in COVID-19. CDR3 length: 11 residues. Germline assignment: CDR1 WSHSY and CDR2 SAAADI. V shed 6 bases and J shed 5 bases, with 7 bases lying between them. Some clones are missing from TCRdb's copy, which holds only in-frame ones; the method was immunoSEQ multiplex PCR. The table includes 50,000 to 70,000 clones, 76% detected once. The sequenced material came from peripheral blood. This sequence joins TRBV10-2 and TRBJ2-5, with a possible D match to TRBD2 (5 bases). This clonotype was obtained from a man aged 50 or older with active or convalescent COVID-19. This CDR3 reads CASSSGETQYF. In DNA, the CDR3 is TGCGCCAGCAGCTCGGGGGAGACCCAGTACTTC.